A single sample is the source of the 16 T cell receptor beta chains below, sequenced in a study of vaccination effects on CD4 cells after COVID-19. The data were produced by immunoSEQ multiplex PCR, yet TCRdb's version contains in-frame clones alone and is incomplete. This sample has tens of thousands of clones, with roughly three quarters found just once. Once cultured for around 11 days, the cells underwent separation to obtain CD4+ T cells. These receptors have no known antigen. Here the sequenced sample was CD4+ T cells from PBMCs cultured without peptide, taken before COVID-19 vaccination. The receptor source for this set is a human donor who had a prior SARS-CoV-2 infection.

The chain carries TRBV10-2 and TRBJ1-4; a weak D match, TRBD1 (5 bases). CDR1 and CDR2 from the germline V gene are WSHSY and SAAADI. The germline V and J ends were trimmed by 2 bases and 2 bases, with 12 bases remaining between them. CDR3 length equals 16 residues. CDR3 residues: CASSEGAWGTNEKLFF. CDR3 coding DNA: TGCGCCAGCAGTGAGGGCGCTTGGGGGACTAATGAAAAACTGTTTTTT.

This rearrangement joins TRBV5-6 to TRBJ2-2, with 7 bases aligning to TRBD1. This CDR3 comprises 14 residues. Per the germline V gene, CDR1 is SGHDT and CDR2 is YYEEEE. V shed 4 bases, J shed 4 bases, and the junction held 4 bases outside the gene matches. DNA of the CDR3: TGTGCCAGCAGCACCAACAGGGGCACCGGGGAGCTGTTTTTT. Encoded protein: CASSTNRGTGELFF.

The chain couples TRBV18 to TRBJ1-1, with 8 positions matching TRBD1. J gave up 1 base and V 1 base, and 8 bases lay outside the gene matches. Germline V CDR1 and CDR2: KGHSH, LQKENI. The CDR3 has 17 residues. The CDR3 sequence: CASSPRIQDRENTEAFF. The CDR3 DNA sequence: TGTGCCAGCTCACCACGTATCCAGGACAGGGAGAACACTGAAGCTTTCTTT.

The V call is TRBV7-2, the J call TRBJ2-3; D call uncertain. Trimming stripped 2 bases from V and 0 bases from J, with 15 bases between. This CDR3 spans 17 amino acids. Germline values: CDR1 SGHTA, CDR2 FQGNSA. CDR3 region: CASSLNLPQTSTDTQYF. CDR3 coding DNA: TGTGCCAGCAGCTTAAATCTTCCGCAGACTAGCACAGATACGCAGTATTTT.

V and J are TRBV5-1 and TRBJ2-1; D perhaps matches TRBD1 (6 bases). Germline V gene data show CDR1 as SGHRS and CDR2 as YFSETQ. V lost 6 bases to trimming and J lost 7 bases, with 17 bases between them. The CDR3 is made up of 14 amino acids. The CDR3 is CASTLGTGQNEQFF. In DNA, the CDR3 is TGCGCCAGCACGCTGGGAACAGGGCAGAATGAGCAGTTCTTC.

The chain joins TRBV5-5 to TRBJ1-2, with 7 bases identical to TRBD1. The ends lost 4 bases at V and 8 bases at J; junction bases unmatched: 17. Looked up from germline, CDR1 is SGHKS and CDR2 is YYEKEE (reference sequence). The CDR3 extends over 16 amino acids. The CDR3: CASSPAGQVTLGGYTF. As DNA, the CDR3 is TGTGCCAGCAGCCCCGCAGGACAGGTCACCTTGGGCGGCTACACCTTC.

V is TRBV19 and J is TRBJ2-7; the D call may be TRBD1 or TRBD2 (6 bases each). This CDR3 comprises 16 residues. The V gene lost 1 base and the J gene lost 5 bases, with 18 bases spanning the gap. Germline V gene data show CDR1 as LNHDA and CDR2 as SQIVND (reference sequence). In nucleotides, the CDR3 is TGTGCCAGTAGTATAGGGGGGGCGGGATCTGGGCACGAGCAGTACTTC. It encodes CASSIGGAGSGHEQYF.

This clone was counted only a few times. CDR3 coding DNA: TGTGCCAGCAGACCTAAGGGTTGGCTAGCTGCGAGCTCCTACAATGAGCAGTTCTTC. It is translated as CASRPKGWLAASSYNEQFF. The gene calls are TRBV7-2 and TRBJ2-1, with a tentative D call TRBD2 (5 bases). V was trimmed by 6 bases and J by 0 bases, leaving 24 bases between them. CDR3 length equals 19 residues. CDR1 is SGHTA and CDR2 is FQGNSA in the germline V gene.

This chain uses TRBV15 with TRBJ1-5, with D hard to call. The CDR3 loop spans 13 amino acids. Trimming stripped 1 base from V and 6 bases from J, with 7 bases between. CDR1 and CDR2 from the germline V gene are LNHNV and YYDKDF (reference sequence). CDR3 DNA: TGTGCCACCAGCAGAGGGGCCACTCAGCCCCAGCATTTT. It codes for CATSRGATQPQHF.

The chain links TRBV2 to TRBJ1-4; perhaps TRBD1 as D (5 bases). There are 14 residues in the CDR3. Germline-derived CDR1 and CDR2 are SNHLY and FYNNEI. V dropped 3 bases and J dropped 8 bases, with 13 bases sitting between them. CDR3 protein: CASSEGRVGEKLFF. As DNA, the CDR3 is TGTGCCAGCAGTGAGGGACGGGTGGGGGAAAAACTGTTTTTT.

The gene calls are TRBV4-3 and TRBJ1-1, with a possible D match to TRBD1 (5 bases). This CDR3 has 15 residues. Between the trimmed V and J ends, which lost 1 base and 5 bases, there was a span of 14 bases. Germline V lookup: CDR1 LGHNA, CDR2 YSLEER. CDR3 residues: CASSQVSGSGTEAFF. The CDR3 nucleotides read TGCGCCAGCAGCCAAGTATCAGGGTCGGGGACTGAAGCTTTCTTT.

The CDR3 nucleotides are TGTGCCAGCAGCCCGATCTCCGGGACAGAGAAATCTGGAAACACCATATATTTT. It encodes CASSPISGTEKSGNTIYF. The chain links TRBV5-4 to TRBJ1-3; 7 nucleotides align to TRBD1. This CDR3 is built from 18 residues. Germline-derived CDR1 and CDR2 are SGHNT and YYREEE (reference sequence). V trimming: 4 bases; J trimming: 1 base; junction bases outside the gene matches: 14.

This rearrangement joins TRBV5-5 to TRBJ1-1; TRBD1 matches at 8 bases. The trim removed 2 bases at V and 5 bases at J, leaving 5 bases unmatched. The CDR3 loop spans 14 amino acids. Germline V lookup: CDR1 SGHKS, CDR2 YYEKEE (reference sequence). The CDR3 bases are TGTGCCAGCAGCTTTCAGGGGGCGAAGACTGAAGCTTTCTTT. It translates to CASSFQGAKTEAFF.

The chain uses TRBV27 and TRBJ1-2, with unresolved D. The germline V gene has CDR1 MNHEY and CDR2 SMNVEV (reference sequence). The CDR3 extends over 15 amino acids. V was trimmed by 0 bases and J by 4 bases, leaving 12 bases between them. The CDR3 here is CASSLSGSVSYGYTF. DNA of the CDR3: TGTGCCAGCAGTTTATCCGGTTCAGTAAGCTATGGCTACACCTTC.

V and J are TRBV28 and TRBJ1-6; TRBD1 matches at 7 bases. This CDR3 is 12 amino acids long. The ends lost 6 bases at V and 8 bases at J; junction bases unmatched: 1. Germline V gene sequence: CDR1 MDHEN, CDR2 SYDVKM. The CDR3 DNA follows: TGTGCCAGCAGCGACAGGGATTCACCCCTCCACTTT. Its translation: CASSDRDSPLHF.

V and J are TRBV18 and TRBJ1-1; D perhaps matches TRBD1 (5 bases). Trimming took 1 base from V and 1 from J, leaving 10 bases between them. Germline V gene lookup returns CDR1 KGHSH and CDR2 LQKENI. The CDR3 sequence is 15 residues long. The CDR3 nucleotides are TGTGCCAGCTCACCACTGCTACAGGAGAACACTGAAGCTTTCTTT. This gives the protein CASSPLLQENTEAFF.